At least ten counts were recorded for the clone carrying this T cell receptor (beta chain). Its antigen is still unknown. Time point reported: newly diagnosed GD, antithyroid drugs for less than 3 months. The TCR library was made from RNA that had been extracted from PBMCs in TRIzol. This sample was taken from a study of regulatory T cells in long-lasting Graves disease. Study-wide results and caveats: Public clonotype sharing was higher in persistent than newly diagnosed patients.

The authors built TCR beta libraries using iRepertoire HTBI primers and Arm-PCR of CDR3 regions. One entry per CDR3 protein, called by TCRdb with MiXCR from the multiplex PCR reads. The table has about 470,000 distinct CDR3 sequences, roughly 15% seen once; the top ten hold 12%. Germline V lookup: CDR1 DFQATT, CDR2 SNEGSKA (reference sequence). J lost 0 bases, V lost 1 base, and 4 bases had no gene match. This CDR3 spans 15 amino acids. The sample was also linked to a second study, of T cells in Graves' hyperthyroidism and ophthalmopathy. As that study records: Patients aged 18 to 65 with hyperthyroidism were newly diagnosed, with duration under 2 months. Diagnoses were established using clinical symptoms, serum thyroxine and TRAb, thyroid ultrasound and orbital computed tomography. In simple terms, a model built on 13 V-J features told ophthalmopathy apart from stable hyperthyroidism.

The TCR comes from a man between 35 and 55 years old with Graves disease. V usage is TRBV20-1 and J usage is TRBJ2-3, with 7 bases lining up with TRBD2. Sequences were derived from peripheral blood mononuclear cells (PBMCs), sampled at new diagnosis, from a patient treated with antithyroid drugs. CDR3 bases: TGCAGTGCTAGAGTACCAGCGGGAAGCACAGATACGCAGTATTTT. It codes for CSARVPAGSTDTQYF.